This T cell receptor beta chain was retrieved from a study of T cell responses to AZD1222 COVID-19 vaccine. The assay was immunoSEQ multiplex PCR, and TCRdb's table has in-frame clones only and misses some. The sample records around 100,000 clones, around 87% being singletons. On this clone: Its cognate antigen is unknown.

There are 16 residues in the CDR3. Germline CDR1 is LNHDA and CDR2 is SQIVND (reference sequence). Trimming pared 1 base from V and 8 bases from J, leaving 17 bases between. Study-level results: Recipients of AZD1222 seropositive at baseline numbered only 5 to 7. The sample set comprised mostly white British donors with more females, and clonal diversity was possibly underestimated.

The rearrangement links TRBV19 to TRBJ1-4; D remains ambiguous. This TCR was sampled from an adult in good health. The source material was peripheral blood, sampled on day 0 of MenACWY control vaccination. CDR3 sequence reads: CASSIASRSAREKLFF. In DNA form, the CDR3 reads TGTGCCAGTAGTATAGCAAGCAGGTCCGCAAGGGAAAAACTGTTTTTT.